The 28 T cell receptor beta chains reported below all come from one sample, sequenced in a study of cytomegalovirus exposure and HLA in healthy donors. Profiling relied on immunoSEQ multiplex PCR, and the TCRdb table lists in-frame clones only, not all of them. The data contain approximately 140,000 clones, more than 85% of them singletons. Input material: PBMCs. Receptor source: a man aged 18 to 30 in good health and CMV-seropositive.

This clone was counted a few times. The chain couples TRBV6-1 to TRBJ2-3; 8 nucleotides align to TRBD1. The germline V gene encodes CDR1 MNHNS and CDR2 SASEGT. V dropped 6 bases and J dropped 3; count of bases not matched to a gene: 8. The CDR3 loop spans 15 amino acids. The CDR3, as DNA: TGTGCCAGCAGGGGAGGACAGGGCCAAACAGATACGCAGTATTTT. Translation gives CASRGGQGQTDTQYF.

This clone was recorded only once. The chain uses TRBV2 and TRBJ2-7; 8 bases match TRBD1. There are 13 residues in the CDR3. The J segment lost 5 bases and the V segment lost 10 bases, leaving 10 bases of the junction unmatched. Germline assignment: CDR1 SNHLY and CDR2 FYNNEI. The CDR3 nucleotides are TGTGCCACAACCCCGGACAGGGTGAACGAGCAGTACTTC. Its translation is CATTPDRVNEQYF.

V usage is TRBV7-6 and J usage is TRBJ2-2, with TRBD2 matching 8 bases. Germline CDR1 and CDR2: SGHVS and FNYEAQ. The ends lost 5 bases at V and 5 bases at J; junction bases unmatched: 4. The length of the CDR3 is 14 residues. CDR3 nucleotide sequence: TGTGCCAGCAGCCCCCGGGAGGGGACCGGGGAGCTGTTTTTT. This codes for CASSPREGTGELFF.

This clone was counted once. CDR3 DNA: TGTGCCAGCAGTGGTCTCAGGTTAACGGAGACCCAGTACTTC. This translates into CASSGLRLTETQYF. The V and J genes are TRBV2 and TRBJ2-5, with unresolved D. CDR1 SNHLY and CDR2 FYNNEI come from the germline V gene. The ends were cut back, 4 bases at V and 5 bases at J, with 14 bases in the middle. The CDR3 sequence is 14 residues long.

The rearrangement links TRBV5-6 to TRBJ2-2; D might be TRBD1 (6 bases). Trimming took off 4 bases at V and 5 bases at J, with 18 bases between the two ends. The CDR3 contains 16 residues. Germline V gene data show CDR1 as SGHDT and CDR2 as YYEEEE. This CDR3 is CASSPQGGLGTGELFF. The CDR3 bases are TGTGCCAGCAGCCCACAGGGTGGCCTGGGTACCGGGGAGCTGTTTTTT.

This clone showed up just a few times. Other DNA sequences within the sample encode an identical CDR3. This chain links TRBV5-1 with TRBJ1-2, with 10 bases identical to TRBD1. The germline V gene has CDR1 SGHRS and CDR2 YFSETQ. This CDR3 contains 14 residues. J gave up 2 bases and V 3 bases, and 1 base lay outside the gene matches. The CDR3 DNA is TGCGCCAGCAGCTCGGGACAGGGGAACTATGGCTACACCTTC. Its translation: CASSSGQGNYGYTF.

A few counts support this clone. The chain uses TRBV19 and TRBJ1-6, with 9 positions matching TRBD1. Losses at the gene ends were 3 bases for V and 9 bases for J; bases not matched to a gene: 3. CDR1 LNHDA and CDR2 SQIVND come from the germline V gene (reference sequence). This CDR3 is built from 14 residues. The CDR3 DNA sequence: TGTGCCAGTAGTATGGACAGGGGCGGTTCACCCCTCCACTTT. This sequence encodes CASSMDRGGSPLHF.

CDR3 in DNA: TGTGCCAGTAGTATGGGACAGTCGCCCCTCCACTTT. Protein sequence: CASSMGQSPLHF. The chain joins TRBV19 to TRBJ1-6, with TRBD1 matching 7 bases. With 3 bases clipped from V and 13 bases from J, the junction kept 3 bases outside the gene matches. The CDR3 has 12 amino acids. Germline CDR1 LNHDA, CDR2 SQIVND (reference sequence).

This clone showed up just once. DNA for the CDR3: TGTGCCAGCAGTGTAGGACTTGAGTTCACAGATACGCAGTATTTT. It specifies CASSVGLEFTDTQYF. The chain couples TRBV6-1 to TRBJ2-3, with D perhaps TRBD2 (5 bases). The V and J ends lost 4 bases and 2 bases respectively, with 13 bases between them. This CDR3 has 15 amino acids. Germline lookup yields CDR1 MNHNS and CDR2 SASEGT.

Only a few counts were recorded for this clone. The rearrangement uses TRBV5-6 and TRBJ1-6; no firm D call. The CDR3 is made up of 12 amino acids. Germline V gives CDR1 SGHDT, CDR2 YYEEEE. V gave up 1 base and J gave up 6 bases, with 2 bases separating them. CDR3 in amino acids: CASSLLNSPLHF. The CDR3 nucleotides are TGTGCCAGCAGCTTGCTTAATTCACCCCTCCACTTT.

The chain is built from TRBV6-4 and TRBJ1-1; D uncertain. The CDR3 runs 13 residues. The V gene's germline CDR1 is MRHNA and CDR2 SNTAGT. Trimming took 4 bases from V and 4 from J, leaving 10 bases between them. CDR3 loop: CASSAEEGTEAFF. The CDR3 region has the DNA TGTGCCAGCAGTGCTGAGGAGGGCACTGAAGCTTTCTTT.

The V and J genes are TRBV19 and TRBJ1-2, with 7 bases lining up with TRBD1. The CDR3 has 15 residues. Per germline, CDR1 LNHDA and CDR2 SQIVND (reference sequence). V trimming: 2 bases; J trimming: 2 bases; junction bases outside the gene matches: 5. This chain's CDR3 is CASSIPRGKNYGYTF. CDR3 sequence (DNA): TGTGCCAGTAGTATACCCAGGGGGAAAAACTATGGCTACACCTTC.

The chain combines TRBV6-6 with TRBJ1-4, with D unclear. Germline CDR1 MNHNY, CDR2 SVGAGI (reference sequence). The V and J ends lost 2 bases and 3 bases respectively, with 10 bases between them. This CDR3 has 15 residues. CDR3 residues: CASSYGETSNEKLFF. CDR3 in DNA: TGTGCCAGCAGTTACGGGGAGACGTCTAATGAAAAACTGTTTTTT.

The rearrangement uses TRBV25-1 and TRBJ1-1, with D maybe TRBD1 (6 bases). CDR3 length: 15 residues. Per the germline V gene, CDR1 is MGHDK and CDR2 is SYGVNS. V gave up 2 bases and J gave up 4 bases, with 14 bases separating them. The CDR3 nucleotides read TGTGCCAGCAGTGAAGCGGGTGGGGGCGCCACTGAAGCTTTCTTT. Residues: CASSEAGGGATEAFF.

V is TRBV2 and J is TRBJ2-5; TRBD1 matches 8 bases. This CDR3 has 14 amino acids. The germline gives CDR1 SNHLY, CDR2 FYNNEI. The V and J ends lost 5 bases and 5 bases, in that order; junction bases with no gene match: 7. CDR3 sequence reads: CASSPSGGGETQYF. The CDR3, as DNA: TGTGCCAGCAGTCCCTCAGGGGGCGGGGAGACCCAGTACTTC.

The chain carries TRBV5-8 and TRBJ2-7, with D possibly TRBD2 on 6 matching bases. The germline V and J ends were trimmed by 0 bases and 3 bases, with 13 bases remaining between them. Germline V lookup: CDR1 SGHTS, CDR2 YDEGEE. The CDR3 contains 15 residues. CDR3 protein: CASSLGGGTLYEQYF. CDR3 nucleotide sequence: TGTGCCAGCAGCTTGGGCGGAGGGACCCTCTACGAGCAGTACTTC.

DNA of the CDR3: TGCGCCACCAGGGGGGGAAGGTACCTGGGTGAAGCTTTCTTT. Translated, it gives CATRGGRYLGEAFF. This sequence joins TRBV10-1 and TRBJ1-1, with 7 bases identical to TRBD1. CDR3 size: 14 residues. Germline CDR1 is WNHNN and CDR2 is SYGVQD (reference sequence). The junction had 15 bases not matched to a gene; V was cut back by 10 bases and J by 7 bases.

A single count supports this clone. The rearrangement uses TRBV7-6 and TRBJ2-3, with a weak D call TRBD2 (6 bases). V dropped 5 bases and J dropped 4 bases, with 13 bases sitting between them. The CDR3 has 14 residues. Germline V gives CDR1 SGHVS, CDR2 FNYEAQ. CDR3 nucleotide sequence: TGTGCCAGCAGCACGGGGACTCCCCCAGATACGCAGTATTTT. It translates to CASSTGTPPDTQYF.

The genes are TRBV25-1 and TRBJ2-7; TRBD1 matches at 12 bases. Germline V lookup: CDR1 MGHDK, CDR2 SYGVNS. With 4 bases clipped from V and 6 bases from J, the junction kept 4 bases outside the gene matches. This CDR3 has 14 amino acids. The CDR3 sequence: CASSASGQGAEQYF. In DNA form, the CDR3 reads TGTGCCAGCAGTGCCTCGGGACAGGGGGCCGAGCAGTACTTC.

The chain couples TRBV28 to TRBJ2-1; 11 bases fit TRBD2. CDR1 and CDR2 (germline): MDHEN, SYDVKM. With 7 bases clipped from V and 10 bases from J, the junction kept 12 bases outside the gene matches. The CDR3 contains 15 residues. The CDR3 spells CASTLPGLAGREQFF. In DNA form, the CDR3 reads TGTGCCAGCACCCTTCCCGGACTAGCGGGTCGGGAGCAGTTCTTC.

The gene calls are TRBV6-1 and TRBJ2-1; a possible D gene is TRBD2 (5 bases). The CDR3 sequence is 20 residues long. From germline, CDR1 is MNHNS and CDR2 SASEGT. Trimming removed 0 bases from V and 2 bases from J, with 23 bases in between. DNA of the CDR3: TGTGCCAGCAGTGAAGCGCACGGAACGTTGGACTCCGCAACCTACAATGAGCAGTTCTTC. It codes for CASSEAHGTLDSATYNEQFF.

The CDR3 loop reads CASSATPGTGTPYEQYF. The CDR3 DNA is TGTGCCAGCAGCGCAACTCCCGGGACAGGGACTCCCTACGAGCAGTACTTC. The chain uses TRBV7-9 and TRBJ2-7, with TRBD1 matching 9 bases. Losses at the gene ends were 5 bases for V and 2 bases for J; bases not matched to a gene: 13. Germline CDR1 and CDR2: SEHNR and FQNEAQ (reference sequence). The CDR3 has 17 amino acids.

Turning to this clone: Other DNA variants within this sample encode the same CDR3. This chain connects TRBV5-1 to TRBJ2-3; weak D call: TRBD2 (5 bases). The CDR3 runs to 15 residues. Germline CDR1 reads SGHRS; CDR2 reads YFSETQ. The V and J ends lost 0 bases and 1 base respectively, with 9 bases between them. CDR3 in DNA: TGCGCCAGCAGCTTGGCCGGGGTGGGCACAGATACGCAGTATTTT. Translating gives CASSLAGVGTDTQYF.

This clone was found a few times. V gene TRBV14 combines with J gene TRBJ2-2; 7 positions match TRBD2. Trimming removed 0 bases from V and 8 bases from J; junction bases left unmatched: 9. Germline assignment: CDR1 SGHDN and CDR2 FVKESK. This CDR3 spans 16 amino acids. CDR3 amino acids: CASSQEGGRGSGELFF. CDR3 DNA: TGTGCCAGCAGCCAAGAGGGAGGGAGAGGCTCTGGGGAGCTGTTTTTT.

V gene TRBV6-5 combines with J gene TRBJ1-5, with 7 bases matching TRBD1. Germline CDR1 MNHEY, CDR2 SVGAGI. The CDR3 has 15 residues. Germline trimming cut 5 bases from V and 4 bases from J; bases unmatched to any gene: 8. The CDR3 nucleotides are TGTGCCAGCAGTCCCGAGGGACAGCTAAATCAGCCCCAGCATTTT. Its protein is CASSPEGQLNQPQHF.

This clone was observed a few times. This chain connects TRBV5-8 to TRBJ1-5, with D uncertain. Looked up from germline, CDR1 is SGHTS and CDR2 is YDEGEE. The CDR3 is 12 amino acids. V was trimmed by 0 bases and J by 5 bases, leaving 3 bases between them. CDR3 sequence reads: CASSLADQPQHF. The DNA for the CDR3 is TGTGCCAGCAGCTTGGCCGATCAGCCCCAGCATTTT.

V and J are TRBV9 and TRBJ2-5; 9 positions agree with TRBD2. The germline CDR1 and CDR2 sequences are SGDLS and YYNGEE. This CDR3 is 17 amino acids long. V was pared by 2 bases and J by 3 bases, with 11 bases of the junction left unmatched. The CDR3 is CASSVRSAGGAEETQYF. The CDR3 DNA is TGTGCCAGCAGCGTCCGCTCGGCGGGGGGGGCCGAAGAGACCCAGTACTTC. Filled out from reference TRBV9 and TRBJ2-5, the complete variable domain reads DSGVTQTPKHLITATGQRVTLRCSPRSGDLSVYWYQQSLDQGLQFLIQYYNGEERAKGNILERFSAQQFPDLHSELNLSSLELGDSALYFCASSVRSAGGAEETQYFGPGTRLLVL.

The J gene is TRBJ2-3, the V gene TRBV28, with 7 bases that match TRBD2. Germline assignment: CDR1 MDHEN and CDR2 SYDVKM. The ends lost 10 bases at V and 7 bases at J; junction bases unmatched: 14. CDR3 size: 14 residues. The CDR3, as DNA: TGTGCCACGCAACCGGGGGGTAATATTTATACGCAGTATTTT. This encodes CATQPGGNIYTQYF. The full variable domain, with the rest looked up from reference TRBV28 and TRBJ2-3, is DVKVTQSSRYLVKRTGEKVFLECVQDMDHENMFWYRQDPGLGLRLIYFSYDVKMKEKGDIPEGYSVSREKKERFSLILESASTNQTSMYLCATQPGGNIYTQYFGPGTRLTVL.